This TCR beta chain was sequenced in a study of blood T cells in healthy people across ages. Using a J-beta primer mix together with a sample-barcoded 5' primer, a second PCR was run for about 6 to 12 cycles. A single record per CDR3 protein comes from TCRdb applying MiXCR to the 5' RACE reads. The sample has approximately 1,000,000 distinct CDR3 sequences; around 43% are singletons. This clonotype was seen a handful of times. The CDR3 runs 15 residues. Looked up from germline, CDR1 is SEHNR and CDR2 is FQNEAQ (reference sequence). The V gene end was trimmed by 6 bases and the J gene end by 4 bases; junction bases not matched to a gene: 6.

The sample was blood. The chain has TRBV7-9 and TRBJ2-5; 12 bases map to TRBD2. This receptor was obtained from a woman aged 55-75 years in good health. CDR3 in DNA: TGTGCCAGCAGACCAGGACTAGCGGGGCGAGAGACCCAGTACTTC. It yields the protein CASRPGLAGRETQYF.